These 8 T cell receptor beta chains share one sample of origin, sequenced in a study of early T cells in non-severe SARS-CoV-2 infection. TCRdb redid the calling of the 5' RACE reads with MiXCR, one entry per CDR3 protein. The sample lists under 70,000 distinct CDR3 sequences, around a tenth occurring once. Sequenced: whole blood. The receptors shown here come from an adult who was a healthcare worker with PCR-confirmed SARS-CoV-2 infection or an uninfected control (not recorded which).

This clonotype was detected only a few times. The chain uses TRBV29-1 and TRBJ2-5; D gene unclear. Trimming cost V 5 bases and J 1 base, with 8 bases left between them. Germline V lookup: CDR1 SQVTM, CDR2 ANQGSEA. The CDR3 is made up of 12 amino acids. CDR3 protein: CSVSVSQETQYF. The CDR3 DNA reads TGCAGCGTTTCAGTTTCCCAAGAGACCCAGTACTTC.

The CDR3, as DNA: TGTGCCAGCAGCTTCTTGCGCGAGACCCAGTACTTC. Translated, it gives CASSFLRETQYF. This chain links TRBV7-2 with TRBJ2-5; no definite D call. There are 12 residues in the CDR3. Germline values: CDR1 SGHTA, CDR2 FQGNSA. V lost 3 bases and J lost 5, with 7 bases in between.

This clonotype has at least ten counts. V and J are TRBV28 and TRBJ2-3; 7 positions agree with TRBD2. Germline V CDR1 and CDR2: MDHEN, SYDVKM. With 7 bases clipped from V and 4 bases from J, the junction kept 11 bases outside the gene matches. The CDR3 is 15 residues long. In DNA form, the CDR3 reads TGTGCCAGCACCTTGACTAGCCCCATCGCAGATACGCAGTATTTT. Translating it yields CASTLTSPIADTQYF.

This clonotype appeared many times. The chain joins TRBV7-9 to TRBJ2-3; D unclear. Per the germline V gene, CDR1 is SEHNR and CDR2 is FQNEAQ (reference sequence). There are 13 residues in the CDR3. Trimming left V 3 bases short and J 3 bases short, with 7 bases between. CDR3 DNA sequence: TGTGCCAGCAGCTTCCCTTCTACAGATACGCAGTATTTT. It translates to CASSFPSTDTQYF.

This clonotype was recorded many times. Written as DNA, the CDR3 is TGTGCCATCAGTGAAATGGGGACAGGGGACTACGAGCAGTACTTC. Translating gives CAISEMGTGDYEQYF. V and J are TRBV10-3 and TRBJ2-7, with 10 bases that match TRBD1. Trimming at V came to 3 bases and at J to 3 bases, leaving 5 bases not matched to a gene. This CDR3 spans 15 amino acids. Germline V CDR1 and CDR2: ENHRY, SYGVKD.

This clonotype was recorded many times. This chain uses TRBV7-9 with TRBJ2-5, with D hard to call. CDR1 is SEHNR and CDR2 is FQNEAQ in the germline V gene (reference sequence). The CDR3 runs to 14 residues. V lost 2 bases, J lost 5 bases, and 12 bases lay in between. The CDR3: CASSLSSNIETQYF. Written as DNA, the CDR3 is TGTGCCAGCAGCTTATCCTCTAACATTGAGACCCAGTACTTC.

This clonotype has ten or more counts. V usage is TRBV20-1 and J usage is TRBJ1-3; no clear D. The V gene's germline CDR1 is DFQATT and CDR2 SNEGSKA (reference sequence). The ends were cut back, 5 bases at V and 4 bases at J, with 12 bases in the middle. The CDR3 length is 13 residues. The DNA of the CDR3 is TGCAGTGCTCCCCCCCCCGGGGGAAACACCATATATTTT. This codes for CSAPPPGGNTIYF.

This clonotype was recorded many times. The chain uses TRBV7-9 and TRBJ2-1, with 7 bases identical to TRBD2. This CDR3 is 16 amino acids long. V gave up 3 bases and J gave up 6 bases; unmatched junction bases: 11. Germline V lookup: CDR1 SEHNR, CDR2 FQNEAQ (reference sequence). DNA for the CDR3: TGTGCCAGCAGCTTGGCTGCAGGCTGGGGGGGCAATGAGCAGTTCTTC. Residues: CASSLAAGWGGNEQFF.